Here is one T cell receptor beta chain with its context. Its matching antigen is unknown. This entry comes from a study of glioma-infiltrating T cells. Amplification of TCR alpha and beta CDR3 regions from RNA used iRepertoire nested multiplex PCR. TCRdb reprocessed the multiplex PCR reads via MiXCR and lists one record per CDR3 protein. The data contain some 190,000 distinct CDR3 sequences, more than 30% of them singletons. Study observations and caveats: Tissue and blood shared very few CDR3 sequences. Above-expected tissue-blood divergence occurred in all gliomas, most in low-grade ones.

The sequence was obtained from a human donor with low-grade glioma or glioblastoma, undergoing nonglioma brain surgery, or in good health (not recorded which). Input material: glioma tissue, nonneoplastic brain tissue, or PBMCs (not recorded which).

The CDR3 spells CASSQEVQRAGELFF. CDR3 coding DNA: TGCGCCAGCAGCCAAGAGGTGCAGCGTGCCGGGGAGCTGTTTTTT. The genes are TRBV4-1 and TRBJ2-2, with no clear D. The CDR3 sequence is 15 residues long. CDR1 and CDR2 from the germline V gene are MGHRA and YSYEKL. Trimming shortened V by 0 bases and J by 6 bases, and 11 bases separated the two germline ends.